What follows describes a single T cell receptor beta chain. Antigen specificity is unknown. This CDR3 region has 16 residues. V gave up 4 bases and J gave up 2 bases, with 16 bases separating them. Per the germline V gene, CDR1 is SGHRS and CDR2 is YFSETQ. The data originate from a study of shared clonotypes between healthy human individuals. General observations from the study: Across subsets, estimated richness was generally greater for naive than for memory populations. Depth of sequencing was expected to influence donor clonotype sharing. Lower generation probabilities were found for non-shared clonotypes than for those shared by all four donors.

Sequencing used immunoSEQ multiplex PCR; TCRdb keeps in-frame clones, though not all of them. This sample has over 2 million clones, with roughly 95% found just once. The chain joins TRBV5-1 to TRBJ2-1; tentative D call: TRBD1 (6 bases). Sequencing was carried out using naive CD4+ T cells sorted from blood. Stated subset: CD45RA+ positively selected. This TCR derives from a man aged 18 to 29 in good health. CDR3: CASSIAGTRTYNEQFF. As DNA, the CDR3 is TGCGCCAGCAGCATAGCCGGGACACGGACCTACAATGAGCAGTTCTTC.